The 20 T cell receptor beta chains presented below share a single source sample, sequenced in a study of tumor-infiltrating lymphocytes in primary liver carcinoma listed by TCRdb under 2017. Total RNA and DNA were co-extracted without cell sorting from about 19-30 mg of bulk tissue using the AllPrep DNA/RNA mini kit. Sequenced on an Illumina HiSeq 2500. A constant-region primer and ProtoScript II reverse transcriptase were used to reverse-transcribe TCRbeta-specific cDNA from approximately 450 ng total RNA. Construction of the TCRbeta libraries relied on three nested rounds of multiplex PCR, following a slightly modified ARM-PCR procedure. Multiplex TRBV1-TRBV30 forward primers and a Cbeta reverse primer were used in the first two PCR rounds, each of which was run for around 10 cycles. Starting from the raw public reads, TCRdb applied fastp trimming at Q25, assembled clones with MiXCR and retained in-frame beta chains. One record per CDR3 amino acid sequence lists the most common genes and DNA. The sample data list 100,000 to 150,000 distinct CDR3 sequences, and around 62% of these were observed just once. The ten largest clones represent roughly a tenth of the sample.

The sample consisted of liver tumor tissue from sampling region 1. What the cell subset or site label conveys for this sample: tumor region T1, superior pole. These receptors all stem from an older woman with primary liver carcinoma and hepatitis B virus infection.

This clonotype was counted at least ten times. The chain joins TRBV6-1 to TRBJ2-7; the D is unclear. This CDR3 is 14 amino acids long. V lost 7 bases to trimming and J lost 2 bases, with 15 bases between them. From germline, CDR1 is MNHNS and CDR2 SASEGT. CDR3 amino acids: CASTQIKGTYEQYF. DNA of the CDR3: TGTGCCAGCACCCAAATTAAGGGAACCTACGAGCAGTACTTC.

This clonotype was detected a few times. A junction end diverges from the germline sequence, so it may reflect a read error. The CDR3: CAGSRGSIAGAPDTQYF. The CDR3, as DNA: TGTGCCGGCAGCCGGGGGTCGATAGCGGGAGCACCAGATACGCAGTATTTT. The chain links TRBV7-8 to TRBJ2-3; 9 nucleotides agree with TRBD2. This CDR3 is built from 17 residues. Germline V lookup: CDR1 SGHVS, CDR2 FQNEAQ.

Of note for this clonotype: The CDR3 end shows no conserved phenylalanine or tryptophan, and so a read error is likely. DNA for the CDR3: TGCAGCGTTGACCCTAACTATGGTTACACCTCC. Amino acid sequence: CSVDPNYGYTS. V and J are TRBV29-1 and TRBJ1-2, with no clear D. This CDR3 comprises 11 residues. The V gene's germline CDR1 is SQVTM and CDR2 ANQGSEA.

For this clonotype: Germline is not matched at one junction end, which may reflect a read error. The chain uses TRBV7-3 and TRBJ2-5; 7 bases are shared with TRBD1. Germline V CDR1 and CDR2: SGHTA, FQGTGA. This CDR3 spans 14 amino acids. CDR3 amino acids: CASSRQGEQGTQYF. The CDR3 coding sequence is TGTGCCAGCAGCCGGCAGGGGGAACAAGGGACCCAGTACTTC. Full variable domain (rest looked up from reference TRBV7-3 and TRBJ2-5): GAGVSQTPSNKVTEKGKYVELRCDPISGHTALYWYRQSLGQGPEFLIYFQGTGAADDSGLPNDRFFAVRPEGSVSTLKIQRTERGDSAVYLCASSRQGEQGTQYFGPGTRLLVL.

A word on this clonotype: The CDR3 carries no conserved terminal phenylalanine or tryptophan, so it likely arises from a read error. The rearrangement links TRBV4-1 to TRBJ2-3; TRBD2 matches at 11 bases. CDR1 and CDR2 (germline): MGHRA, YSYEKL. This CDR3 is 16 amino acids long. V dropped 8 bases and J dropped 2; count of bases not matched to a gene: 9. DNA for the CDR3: TGCGCCAGCGGCCTTGGGACTAGCGGATACACAGATACGCAGTATTCT. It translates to CASGLGTSGYTDTQYS.

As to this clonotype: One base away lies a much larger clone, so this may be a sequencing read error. As DNA, the CDR3 is TGTGCCAGCAGCCAAGATTGGAGCAGGGTAAATGAGCAGTTCTTC. This gives the protein CASSQDWSRVNEQFF. The chain is built from TRBV4-2 and TRBJ2-1; a possible D gene is TRBD1 (5 bases). Trimming took off 0 bases at V and 7 bases at J, with 13 bases between the two ends. The CDR3 consists of 15 residues. Germline V gene lookup returns CDR1 LGHNA and CDR2 YNFKEQ.

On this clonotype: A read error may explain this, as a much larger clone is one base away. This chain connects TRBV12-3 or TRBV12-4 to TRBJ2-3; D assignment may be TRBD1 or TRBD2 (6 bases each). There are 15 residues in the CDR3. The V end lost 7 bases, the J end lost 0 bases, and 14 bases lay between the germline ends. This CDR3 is CASKWQGTSTDTQYF. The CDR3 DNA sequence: TGTGCCAGCAAGTGGCAGGGGACTAGCACAGATACGCAGTATTTT.

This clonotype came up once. DNA for the CDR3: TGTGCCAGCAGCCAAGGGGTAGGGCCCGGTTCCAGGGAGCTGTTTTTT. It translates to CASSQGVGPGSRELFF. The chain links TRBV14 to TRBJ2-2; D gene unclear. The CDR3 has 16 amino acids. Trimming removed 1 base at V and 9 bases at J, with 18 bases between. Looked up from germline, CDR1 is SGHDN and CDR2 is FVKESK.

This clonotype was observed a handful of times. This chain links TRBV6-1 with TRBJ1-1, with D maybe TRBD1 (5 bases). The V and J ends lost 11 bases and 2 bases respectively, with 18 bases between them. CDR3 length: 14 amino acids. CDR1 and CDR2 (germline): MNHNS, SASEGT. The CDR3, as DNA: TGTGCCTGCACCCTAGGGACGGGAAACACTGAAGCTTTCTTT. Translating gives CACTLGTGNTEAFF.

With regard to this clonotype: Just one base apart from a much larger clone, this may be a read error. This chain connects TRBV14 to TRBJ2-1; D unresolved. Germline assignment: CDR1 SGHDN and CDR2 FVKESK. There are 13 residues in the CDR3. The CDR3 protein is CAISQRYGNEQFF. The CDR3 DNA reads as TGTGCCATCAGCCAAAGGTATGGGAATGAGCAGTTCTTC.

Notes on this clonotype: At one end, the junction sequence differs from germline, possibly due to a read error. CDR3 loop: CASNRQQGDQPQHF. DNA for the CDR3: TGTGCCAGTAACCGCCAGCAGGGCGATCAGCCCCAACATTTT. The chain links TRBV19 to TRBJ1-5; tentatively, D is TRBD1 (5 bases). This CDR3 has 14 amino acids. CDR1 LNHDA and CDR2 SQIVND come from the germline V gene (reference sequence).

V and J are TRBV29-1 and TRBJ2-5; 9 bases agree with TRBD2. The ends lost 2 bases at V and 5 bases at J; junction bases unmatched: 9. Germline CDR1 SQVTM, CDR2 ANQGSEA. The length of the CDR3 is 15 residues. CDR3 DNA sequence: TGCAGCGTTGAAATGGGCGGGAGGGGCGGGGAGACCCAGTACTTC. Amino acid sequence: CSVEMGGRGGETQYF. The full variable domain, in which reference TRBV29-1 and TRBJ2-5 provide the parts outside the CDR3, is SAVISQKPSRDICQRGTSLTIQCQVDSQVTMMFWYRQQPGQSLTLIATANQGSEATYESGFVIDKFPISRPNLTFSTLTVSNMSPEDSSIYLCSVEMGGRGGETQYFGPGTRLLVL.

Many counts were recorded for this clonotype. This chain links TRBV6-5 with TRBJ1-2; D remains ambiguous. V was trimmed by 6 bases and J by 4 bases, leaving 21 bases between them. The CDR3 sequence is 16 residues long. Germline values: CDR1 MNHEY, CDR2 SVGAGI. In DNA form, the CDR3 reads TGTGCCAGCAGCGTGATCCGGACGGGCGGATCCTATGGCTACACCTTC. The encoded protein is CASSVIRTGGSYGYTF.

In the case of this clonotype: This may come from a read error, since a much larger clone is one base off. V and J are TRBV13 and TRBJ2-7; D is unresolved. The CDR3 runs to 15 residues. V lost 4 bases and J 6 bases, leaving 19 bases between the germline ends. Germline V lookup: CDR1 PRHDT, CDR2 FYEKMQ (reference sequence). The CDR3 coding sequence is TGTGCCAGCAGCTATGAAGGATCGTCCGTATGCGAGCAGTACTTC. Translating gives CASSYEGSSVCEQYF.

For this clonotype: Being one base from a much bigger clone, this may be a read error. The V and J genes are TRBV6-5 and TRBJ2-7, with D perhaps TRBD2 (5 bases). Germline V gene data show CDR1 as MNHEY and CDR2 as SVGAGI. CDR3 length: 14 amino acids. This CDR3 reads CTSSYHHRDYEQYF. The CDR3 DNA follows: TGTACCAGCAGTTACCATCATCGGGACTACGAGCAGTACTTC.

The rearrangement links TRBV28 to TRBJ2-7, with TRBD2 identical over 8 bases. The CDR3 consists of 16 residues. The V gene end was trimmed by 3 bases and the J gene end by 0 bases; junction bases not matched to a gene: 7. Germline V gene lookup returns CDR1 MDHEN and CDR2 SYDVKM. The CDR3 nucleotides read TGTGCCAGCAGTTTGCACCTAGCGGGCCTCTCCTACGAGCAGTACTTC. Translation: CASSLHLAGLSYEQYF.

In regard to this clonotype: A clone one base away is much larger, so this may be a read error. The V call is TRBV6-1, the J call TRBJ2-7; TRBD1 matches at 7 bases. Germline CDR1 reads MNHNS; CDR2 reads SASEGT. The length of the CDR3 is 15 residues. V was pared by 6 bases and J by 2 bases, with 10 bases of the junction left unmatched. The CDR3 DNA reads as TGTGCCAGCAGCGTAACCGGGACAGCAACCTACGAGCAGTACTTC. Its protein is CASSVTGTATYEQYF.

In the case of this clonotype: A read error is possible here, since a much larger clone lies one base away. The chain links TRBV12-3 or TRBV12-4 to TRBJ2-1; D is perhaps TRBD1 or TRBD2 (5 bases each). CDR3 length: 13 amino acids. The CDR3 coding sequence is TGTGCCAGCAGTCCCCGGATCCAGGGAGAGGTTATCTTC. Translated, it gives CASSPRIQGEVIF.

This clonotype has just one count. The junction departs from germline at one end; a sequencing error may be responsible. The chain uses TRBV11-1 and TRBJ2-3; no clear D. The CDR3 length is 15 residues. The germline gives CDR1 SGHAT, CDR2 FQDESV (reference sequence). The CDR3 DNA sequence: TGTGCCAGCAGCCACGGTACTGATAGCACAGATACGCAGTGTTTT. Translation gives CASSHGTDSTDTQCF.

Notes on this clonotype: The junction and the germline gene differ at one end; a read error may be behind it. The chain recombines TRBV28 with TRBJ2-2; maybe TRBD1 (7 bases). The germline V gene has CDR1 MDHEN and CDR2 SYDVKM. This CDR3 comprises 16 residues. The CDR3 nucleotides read TGTGCCAGCAGCCTTGGGGCAGGGGGGTGGACCGAGGAGCTGCTTTTT. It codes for CASSLGAGGWTEELLF.